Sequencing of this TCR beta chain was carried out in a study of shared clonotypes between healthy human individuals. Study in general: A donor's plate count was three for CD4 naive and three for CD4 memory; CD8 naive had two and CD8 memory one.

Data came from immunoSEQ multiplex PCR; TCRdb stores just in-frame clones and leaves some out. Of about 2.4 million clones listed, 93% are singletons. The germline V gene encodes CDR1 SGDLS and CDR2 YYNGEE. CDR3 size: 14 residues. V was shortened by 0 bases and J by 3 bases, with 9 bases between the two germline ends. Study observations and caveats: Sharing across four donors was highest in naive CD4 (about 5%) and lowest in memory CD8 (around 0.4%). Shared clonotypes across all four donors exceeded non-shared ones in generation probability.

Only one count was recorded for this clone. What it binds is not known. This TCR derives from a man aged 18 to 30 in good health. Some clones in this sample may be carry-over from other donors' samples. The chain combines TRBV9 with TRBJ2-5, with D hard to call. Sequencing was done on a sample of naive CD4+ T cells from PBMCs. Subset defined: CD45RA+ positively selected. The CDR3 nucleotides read TGTGCCAGCAGCGTAGGTTCGACCAAAGAGACCCAGTACTTC. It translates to CASSVGSTKETQYF.